Below are 25 T cell receptor beta chains sequenced from a single sample in a study of T cell responses to AZD1222 COVID-19 vaccine. Repertoires were generated with immunoSEQ multiplex PCR, while TCRdb's copy carries only in-frame clones and drops some. The repertoire holds about 110,000 clones, roughly 90% seen once, with about 15% in the top ten. The source material was peripheral blood, sampled 28 days after the second AZD1222 dose. Every receptor here comes from an adult who received the AZD1222 COVID-19 vaccine.

This rearrangement joins TRBV20-1 to TRBJ2-1, with D tentatively TRBD2 (6 bases). Germline values: CDR1 DFQATT, CDR2 SNEGSKA (reference sequence). This CDR3 comprises 15 residues. V lost 3 bases to trimming and J lost 1 base, with 13 bases between them. CDR3 protein: CSASSGSRSYNEQFF. CDR3 nucleotide sequence: TGCAGTGCTAGTTCCGGGAGTCGTTCCTACAATGAGCAGTTCTTC.

This clone is a singleton in its sample. The chain joins TRBV13 to TRBJ2-7; no clear D gene. CDR3 size: 11 residues. The germline V gene has CDR1 PRHDT and CDR2 FYEKMQ (reference sequence). Trimming stripped 4 bases from V and 5 bases from J, with 6 bases between. CDR3 nucleotides: TGTGCCAGCAGCTCGGTTGACGAGCAGTACTTC. Protein: CASSSVDEQYF.

The chain is built from TRBV11-2 and TRBJ2-5; D is unclear. With 5 bases removed from V and 6 bases from J, the gap between germline ends came to 10 bases. The CDR3 loop spans 12 amino acids. CDR1 and CDR2 (germline): SGHAT, FQNNGV. The CDR3 nucleotides read TGTGCCAGCAGCCCCCAAGCCCAGACCCAGTACTTC. This encodes CASSPQAQTQYF.

V and J are TRBV5-6 and TRBJ1-6, with D uncertain. V gave up 2 bases and J gave up 0 bases, with 9 bases separating them. The CDR3 extends over 16 amino acids. Germline CDR1 is SGHDT and CDR2 is YYEEEE. This chain's CDR3 is CASSLGFGSYNSPLHF. The CDR3 DNA follows: TGTGCCAGCAGCTTAGGCTTTGGCTCCTATAATTCACCCCTCCACTTT. The full variable domain, its missing parts supplied by reference TRBV5-6 and TRBJ1-6, is DAGVTQSPTHLIKTRGQQVTLRCSPKSGHDTVSWYQQALGQGPQFIFQYYEEEERQRGNFPDRFSGHQFPNYSSELNVNALLLGDSALYLCASSLGFGSYNSPLHFGNGTRLTVT.

This rearrangement joins TRBV20-1 to TRBJ2-5; D unclear. Germline V CDR1 and CDR2: DFQATT, SNEGSKA (reference sequence). This CDR3 comprises 11 residues. The ends were cut back, 3 bases at V and 4 bases at J, with 6 bases in the middle. CDR3 in DNA: TGCAGTGCTAGCGTCCGAGAGACCCAGTACTTC. As protein: CSASVRETQYF.

The rearrangement links TRBV2 to TRBJ2-1; 8 bases line up with TRBD1. Germline V lookup: CDR1 SNHLY, CDR2 FYNNEI. CDR3 length: 12 amino acids. The V gene end was trimmed by 6 bases and the J gene end by 5 bases; junction bases not matched to a gene: 0. The CDR3 DNA follows: TGTGCCAGCAGGGGACAGGACAATGAGCAGTTCTTC. Translation gives CASRGQDNEQFF.

The chain uses TRBV25-1 and TRBJ1-5; D perhaps matches TRBD1 (5 bases). Germline V gives CDR1 MGHDK, CDR2 SYGVNS. V lost 3 bases, J lost 4 bases, and 16 bases lay in between. The CDR3 is 16 amino acids. In nucleotides, the CDR3 is TGTGCCAGCAGTGAGCCCGGGGGAGGTCGGAATCAGCCCCAGCATTTT. It yields the protein CASSEPGGGRNQPQHF.

The chain links TRBV9 to TRBJ1-3; possibly TRBD1 for D (5 bases). CDR1 is SGDLS and CDR2 is YYNGEE in the germline V gene. The CDR3 runs 15 residues. With 4 bases removed from V and 4 bases from J, the gap between germline ends came to 15 bases. CDR3 nucleotide sequence: TGTGCCAGCAGCCTAGATGGAGGGGAAGGAAACACCATATATTTT. Protein: CASSLDGGEGNTIYF.

This chain links TRBV6-4 with TRBJ1-4, with D unclear. CDR1 is MRHNA, CDR2 SNTAGT, per germline. The CDR3 runs 17 residues. Trimming shortened V by 2 bases and J by 0 bases, and 13 bases separated the two germline ends. The CDR3 loop is CASSDLGVGATNEKLFF. In DNA, the CDR3 is TGTGCCAGCAGTGACCTAGGAGTCGGGGCAACTAATGAAAAACTGTTTTTT.

This clone was found a few times. The gene calls are TRBV29-1 and TRBJ2-5; no clear D gene. In germline, CDR1 is SQVTM, CDR2 ANQGSEA. Trimming shortened V by 5 bases and J by 0 bases, and 7 bases separated the two germline ends. The CDR3 has 12 residues. Here the CDR3 reads CSVLWNQETQYF. The CDR3 DNA follows: TGCAGCGTTCTGTGGAACCAAGAGACCCAGTACTTC.

J is TRBJ1-6 and V is TRBV3-1 (or the pseudogene TRBV3-2); a weak D match, TRBD1 (5 bases). The germline gives CDR1 LGHDT, CDR2 YNNKEL (reference sequence). Trimming removed 3 bases from V and 7 bases from J, with 10 bases in between. This CDR3 comprises 14 residues. DNA for the CDR3: TGTGCCAGCAGCCAGCTTAGGGGCAATTCACCCCTCCACTTT. Its protein product is CASSQLRGNSPLHF.

V usage is TRBV11-3 and J usage is TRBJ2-1, with D uncertain. Trimming took off 1 base at V and 15 bases at J, with 16 bases between the two ends. The CDR3 consists of 13 residues. Germline V gene lookup returns CDR1 SGHNT and CDR2 YENEEA. DNA of the CDR3: TGTGCCAGCAGCTTAGCCTCCAGAGAAGACCCGTTCTTC. This gives the protein CASSLASREDPFF. Full variable domain (outside the CDR3, taken from reference TRBV11-3 and TRBJ2-1): EAGVVQSPRYKIIEKKQPVAFWCNPISGHNTLYWYLQNLGQGPELLIRYENEEAVDDSQLPKDRFSAERLKGVDSTLKIQPAELGDSAVYLCASSLASREDPFFGPGTRLTVL.

As DNA, the CDR3 is TGTGCCAGCAGCTCCCAGGGGAGTCAGCCCCAGCATTTT. This translates into CASSSQGSQPQHF. The J gene is TRBJ1-5, the V gene TRBV6-5; perhaps TRBD1 as D (6 bases). This CDR3 is 13 amino acids long. CDR1 and CDR2 from the germline V gene are MNHEY and SVGAGI. Trimming removed 6 bases from V and 6 bases from J, with 12 bases in between.

This clone was recorded only once. The chain has TRBV7-8 and TRBJ1-2; 9 nucleotides agree with TRBD1. Germline V gene lookup returns CDR1 SGHVS and CDR2 FQNEAQ. This CDR3 is built from 15 residues. With 11 bases clipped from V and 6 bases from J, the junction kept 16 bases outside the gene matches. The CDR3 coding sequence is TGTGCCTGTACCGGCGGGACAGGGTTTGGCCATGGCTACACCTTC. Protein product: CACTGGTGFGHGYTF.

This chain links TRBV6-5 with TRBJ1-6; possible D gene TRBD1, 6 bases. Trimming took off 7 bases at V and 6 bases at J, with 13 bases between the two ends. This CDR3 is built from 14 residues. Germline V gene lookup returns CDR1 MNHEY and CDR2 SVGAGI. CDR3 bases: TGTGCCAGCACAACAGGGCAGGGTAATTCACCCCTCCACTTT. It is translated as CASTTGQGNSPLHF.

This chain connects TRBV5-1 to TRBJ2-1, with D unclear. Per germline, CDR1 SGHRS and CDR2 YFSETQ. V was cut by 2 bases and J by 8 bases, with 8 bases left in between. The CDR3 is 12 residues long. CDR3 nucleotide sequence: TGCGCCAGCAGCTTAACAGAAGATGAGCAGTTCTTC. Residues: CASSLTEDEQFF.

This rearrangement joins TRBV5-1 to TRBJ2-4; weak D call: TRBD2 (5 bases). Trimming cost V 4 bases and J 0 bases, with 14 bases left between them. The CDR3 length is 16 residues. In germline, CDR1 is SGHRS, CDR2 YFSETQ. DNA for the CDR3: TGCGCCAGCAGCCCCGACGTTCGGGGAGCCAAAAACATTCAGTACTTC. Translating it yields CASSPDVRGAKNIQYF.

The chain combines TRBV28 with TRBJ2-7; D remains ambiguous. The CDR3 is 11 amino acids. CDR1 MDHEN and CDR2 SYDVKM come from the germline V gene. With 3 bases removed from V and 6 bases from J, the gap between germline ends came to 6 bases. CDR3 in DNA: TGTGCCAGCAGTTTGATCTCCGAGCAGTACTTC. Protein product: CASSLISEQYF.

V usage is TRBV14 and J usage is TRBJ1-6; no definite D call. The CDR3 runs to 12 residues. Trimming took 3 bases from V and 10 from J, leaving 7 bases between them. Germline CDR1 SGHDN, CDR2 FVKESK. Written as DNA, the CDR3 is TGTGCCAGCAGCCATCGGATCTCACCCCTCCACTTT. It encodes CASSHRISPLHF.

This chain joins TRBV6-1 and TRBJ1-2; D is unclear. Between the trimmed V and J ends, which lost 3 bases and 7 bases, there was a span of 9 bases. Germline loops: CDR1 MNHNS, CDR2 SASEGT. The CDR3 length is 12 residues. CDR3: CASSEGRVGYTF. CDR3 DNA: TGTGCCAGCAGTGAGGGCCGGGTTGGCTACACCTTC.

This clone has only one observation. The rearrangement uses TRBV28 and TRBJ2-1, with 10 bases that match TRBD1. V shed 4 bases, J shed 9 bases, and the junction held 6 bases outside the gene matches. Germline lookup yields CDR1 MDHEN and CDR2 SYDVKM. CDR3 length: 14 amino acids. CDR3 amino acids: CASSSGQGVGEQFF. CDR3 coding DNA: TGTGCCAGCAGTTCCGGACAGGGGGTTGGTGAGCAGTTCTTC.

The CDR3 loop reads CASSEWGRNQPQHF. In DNA form, the CDR3 reads TGCGCCAGCAGTGAGTGGGGGCGGAATCAGCCCCAGCATTTT. This chain links TRBV10-2 with TRBJ1-5; maybe TRBD1 (6 bases). CDR3 length equals 14 residues. Germline CDR1 is WSHSY and CDR2 is SAAADI. V lost 1 base and J 4 bases, leaving 8 bases between the germline ends.

V usage is TRBV6-5 and J usage is TRBJ1-4, with D possibly TRBD1 on 5 matching bases. Germline assignment: CDR1 MNHEY and CDR2 SVGAGI. The CDR3 sequence is 14 residues long. V was pared by 10 bases and J by 4 bases, with 16 bases between. The DNA of the CDR3 is TGTGCCACCCGCAGGGTTTTAAGTAATGAAAAACTGTTTTTT. Its translation is CATRRVLSNEKLFF.

This CDR3 reads CASSQGAGLTDTQYF. The CDR3, as DNA: TGTGCCAGCAGCCAAGGGGCGGGCCTCACAGATACGCAGTATTTT. The chain is built from TRBV3-1 (or the pseudogene TRBV3-2) and TRBJ2-3, with a weak D call TRBD2 (5 bases). V was trimmed by 1 base and J by 2 bases, leaving 10 bases between them. Germline CDR1 reads LGHDT; CDR2 reads YNNKEL (reference sequence). The CDR3 covers 15 residues.

The V gene is TRBV9, the J gene TRBJ1-5; no definite D call. Germline lookup yields CDR1 SGDLS and CDR2 YYNGEE. This CDR3 contains 15 residues. V lost 0 bases to trimming and J lost 0 bases, with 7 bases between them. The DNA of the CDR3 is TGTGCCAGCAGCGTAGGAGGGTATAGCAATCAGCCCCAGCATTTT. This translates into CASSVGGYSNQPQHF. Drawing the rest from reference TRBV9 and TRBJ1-5, the complete variable domain is DSGVTQTPKHLITATGQRVTLRCSPRSGDLSVYWYQQSLDQGLQFLIQYYNGEERAKGNILERFSAQQFPDLHSELNLSSLELGDSALYFCASSVGGYSNQPQHFGDGTRLSIL.